This T cell receptor (beta chain) originates from a study of T cells in Graves' hyperthyroidism and ophthalmopathy. Template material for amplifying TCR beta CDR3 regions consisted of RNA transcripts. The study used the HTBI primer set for a first-round RT-PCR of the TCR CDR3. A single record per CDR3 protein comes from TCRdb applying MiXCR to the multiplex PCR reads. The table records about 580,000 distinct CDR3 sequences, around 14% of them present only once. CDR1 and CDR2 (germline): MNHNS, SASEGT. Termini included, the CDR3 measures 23 amino acids. Concerning this clonotype itself: The limits of the CDR3 on the DNA are not certain, so only TCRdb's listed CDR3 is given.

Diagnosis rested on symptoms, serum thyroxine and TRAb, thyroid ultrasound, and orbital computed tomography. Sequencing input: blood. This chain uses TRBV6-1 with TRBJ1-2; no check of the table's D call, TRBD1, against the DNA was made. The receptor was isolated from a woman aged 25 to 39 with Graves' hyperthyroidism that later progressed to Graves' ophthalmopathy. CDR3 region: CASSTLGTGAYEQYFGPGYGYTF.